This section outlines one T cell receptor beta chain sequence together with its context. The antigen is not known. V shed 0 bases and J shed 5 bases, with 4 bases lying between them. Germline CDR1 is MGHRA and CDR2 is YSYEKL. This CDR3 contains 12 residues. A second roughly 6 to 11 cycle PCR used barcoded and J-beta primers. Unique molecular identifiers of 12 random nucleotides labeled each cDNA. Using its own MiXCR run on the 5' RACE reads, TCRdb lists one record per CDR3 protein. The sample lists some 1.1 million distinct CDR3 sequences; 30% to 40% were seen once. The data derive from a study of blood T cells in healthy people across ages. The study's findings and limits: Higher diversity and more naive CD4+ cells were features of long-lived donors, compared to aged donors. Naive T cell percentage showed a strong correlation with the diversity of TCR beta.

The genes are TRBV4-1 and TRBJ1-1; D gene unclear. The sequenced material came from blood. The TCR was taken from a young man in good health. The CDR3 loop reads CASSQERTEAFF. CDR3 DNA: TGCGCCAGCAGCCAAGAGAGGACTGAAGCTTTCTTT.